Given below is one T cell receptor beta chain in context. This clone was counted a few times. The antigen it recognizes is unknown. No much larger clone is present one base from it, and per-base qualities are unavailable. These data come from a study of lymphopenia after photon versus proton radiotherapy (dated by TCRdb to between 2018 and 2021). Describing the broader study: The immunological effects of photon versus proton radiation therapy were compared in patients with gastrointestinal tumors who developed high-grade lymphopenia. The cohort included more than 15 patients with gastrointestinal tumors who developed lymphopenia after receiving either photon or proton therapy. The study was designed to characterize how the impact on the immune system differs between the two radiation modalities. The full study reports these points: The authors looked at the survival association only in patients who died, and they framed better survival with proton therapy as a possibility rather than a demonstrated result. Across the cohort, among patients who died, a greater drop in TCR diversity after the nadir was inversely correlated with overall survival time. Relative stability during treatment was observed in proton-treated patients, whereas loss of naive T cells and TCR diversity and gain of effector/memory populations were observed in photon-treated patients. After the lymphocyte count nadir, repertoires from photon-treated patients showed oligoclonal expansion, particularly of CD8+ Temra cells, and this expansion drove the decline in diversity.

To prepare the library, the immunoSEQ multiplex PCR assay was applied. Alongside multiparametric flow cytometry, deep sequencing of rearranged TCR beta loci was used to profile the T cell repertoires. TCRdb took this table from immuneACCESS and kept in-frame rearrangements with V and J called. Such tables lack part of the clones; where checked against another copy, unresolved V genes explain under half of the gap, and the rest is unexplained. The sample table shows fewer than 35,000 clones, and 89% are seen once. The leading ten clones occupy more than 6.5% of the sample. Looking up the germline V gene (reference sequence) yields CDR1 GTSNPN and CDR2 SVGIG. Including cysteine and phenylalanine, the CDR3 has 16 amino acids. The CDR3 DNA has 48 bases and is translated from base 1. V is shortened by 3 bases, J by 7 bases, and the region joining them spans 21 bases.

The starting material was peripheral blood, obtained from a patient treated with proton-based radiotherapy. The clonotype originates from a woman aged 70-85 years with pancreatic cancer. Some clones in this sample may be carry-over from other donors' samples. The V and J genes are TRBV30 and TRBJ2-2; 5 matching bases give a weak D call of TRBD1. The CDR3 loop reads CAWSVGSRATGGELFF. The nucleotide sequence is given as TGTGCCTGGAGCGTCGGAAGCAGGGCTACAGGCGGGGAGCTGTTTTTT.